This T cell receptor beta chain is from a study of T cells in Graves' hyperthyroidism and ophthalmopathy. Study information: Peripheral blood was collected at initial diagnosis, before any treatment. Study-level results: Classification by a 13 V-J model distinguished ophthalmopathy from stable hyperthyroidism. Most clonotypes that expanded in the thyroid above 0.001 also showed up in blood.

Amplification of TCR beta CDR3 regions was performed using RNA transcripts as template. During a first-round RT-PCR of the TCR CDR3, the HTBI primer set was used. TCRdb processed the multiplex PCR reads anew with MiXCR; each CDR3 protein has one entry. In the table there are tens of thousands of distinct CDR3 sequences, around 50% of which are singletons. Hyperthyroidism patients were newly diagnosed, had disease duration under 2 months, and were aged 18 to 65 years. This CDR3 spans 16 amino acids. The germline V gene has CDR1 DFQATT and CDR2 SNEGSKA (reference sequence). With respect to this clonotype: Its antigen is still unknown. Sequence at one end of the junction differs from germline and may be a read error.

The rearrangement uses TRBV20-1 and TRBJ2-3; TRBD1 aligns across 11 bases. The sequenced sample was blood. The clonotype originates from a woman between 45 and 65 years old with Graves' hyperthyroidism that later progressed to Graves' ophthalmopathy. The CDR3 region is CSAREDRGLGTDTQYF. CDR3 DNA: TGCAGTGCTAGAGAGGACAGGGGGCTTGGCACTGATACGCAGTATTTT.